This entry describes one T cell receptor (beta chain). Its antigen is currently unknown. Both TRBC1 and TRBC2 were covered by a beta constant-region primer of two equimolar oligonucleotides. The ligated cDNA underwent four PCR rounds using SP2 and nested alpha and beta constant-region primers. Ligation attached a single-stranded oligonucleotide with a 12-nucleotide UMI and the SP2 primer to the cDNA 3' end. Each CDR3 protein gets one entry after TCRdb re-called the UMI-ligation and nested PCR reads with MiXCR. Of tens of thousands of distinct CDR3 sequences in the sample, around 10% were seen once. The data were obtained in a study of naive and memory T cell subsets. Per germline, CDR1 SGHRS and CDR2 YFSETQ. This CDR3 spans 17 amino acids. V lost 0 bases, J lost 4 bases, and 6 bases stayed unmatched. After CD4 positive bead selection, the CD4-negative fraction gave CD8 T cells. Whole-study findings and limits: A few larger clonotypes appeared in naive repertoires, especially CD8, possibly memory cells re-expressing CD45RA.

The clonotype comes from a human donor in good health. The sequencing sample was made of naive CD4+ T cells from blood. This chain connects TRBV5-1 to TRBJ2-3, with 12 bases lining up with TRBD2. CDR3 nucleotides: TGCGCCAGCAGCTTGGTTAAAACTAGCGGGGGGCCAGATACGCAGTATTTT. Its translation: CASSLVKTSGGPDTQYF.